This T cell receptor beta chain was identified during a study of neurological immune-mediated disorders (dated by TCRdb to the late 2010s). For the study in its entirety: Peripheral blood TCR-beta repertoires from patients with HTLV-I-associated myelopathy (HAM/TSP), patients with multiple sclerosis, and healthy controls were compared in the study using UMI-based sequencing. The cohort included some 66 subjects: some 15 with HAM/TSP, some 34 with multiple sclerosis, and 20 or so healthy controls. The roughly 110 TCR-beta libraries included longitudinal samples, technical triplicates and paired sorted CD4+ and CD8+ T-cell subsets alongside PBMC samples.

Blood bank volunteers in Maryland, USA served as the healthy controls. TCR libraries for sorted subsets were made from roughly 950,000 sorted CD4+ or CD8+ T cells. Peripheral blood was subjected to Ficoll-Hypaque density gradient centrifugation to isolate PBMCs, which were then cryopreserved in liquid nitrogen. Paired sorted CD4+ and CD8+ subsets came from healthy controls, HAM/TSP patients and MS patients. Results and caveats for the whole study, not just this receptor: The highest TCR clonal expansion was observed in HAM/TSP patients, whereas the lowest was observed in MS patients, even when compared with healthy controls. Across subjects, expanded clones never shared an identical CDR3 amino acid sequence, which suggests that the TCR-beta repertoires in every group were private.

The sample holds many counts of this clonotype. It has no known antigen specificity. Base qualities are not provided; no much larger clone lies one nucleotide away. cDNA synthesis used template-switch 5'RACE with a primer carrying a 10-nucleotide random unique molecular identifier tagging each TCR transcript. Each sequencing run produced over 170 million TCR-beta sequences covering 15-18 subjects. The RNeasy kit was used for extraction of total RNA. The KAPA Real-time Library Amplification kit was used to amplify TCR-beta VDJ regions with primers targeting the TCR constant region and the 5'RACE anchor. A first PCR added sample indexes and Illumina adaptors, and a second PCR then raised library yield. After Ampure bead purification, the roughly 650 bp TCR product was size-selected on a 2% E-gel SizeSelection system. Before pooling, libraries had their quality checked on a Bioanalyzer, their concentration measured with Qubit, and their quantity determined with the Kapa Library Quantification kit. Paired-end 2 x 150 bp sequencing of the libraries was performed on an Illumina HiSeq 2500. To increase sequence diversity, roughly 24-32% phiX was spiked into each library pool. In the authors' own workflow: Quality-filtered reads were processed with the UMI-based MiGEC pipeline, which removed over 90% of raw TCR sequences during error correction. IMGT germline references were used for aligning VDJ genes, and each clonotype was defined as a unique CDR3 amino acid sequence together with its V-J genes. Clonal expansion, Shannon diversity and CDR3 relatedness were evaluated with VDJtools (CalcPairwiseDistances, ClusterSamples), while phylogenetic trees were built in CLCbio workbench. Clones with at least 8 unique UMIs were defined as expanded, with this threshold being based on coefficient-of-variation modelling across technical triplicates. TCRdb applied fastp at Q25 and MiXCR to the public reads, then kept only in-frame beta chains. Every distinct CDR3 protein forms one entry, paired with its most common genes and DNA. These V and J calls are TCRdb output, not the study's own analysis. The sample table shows some 16,000 distinct CDR3 sequences, and approximately 8.8% are seen once. Of the sample, more than 35% is held by the ten largest clones.

This TCR derives from a man aged 45-65 years in good health. Input material: CD8+ T cells from blood.

The DNA sequence is as follows: TGCAGTGCCAGAACTGGATCCTACGAGCAGTACTTC. This sequence encodes CSARTGSYEQYF. Recombination linked TRBV20-1 to TRBJ2-7, with the D gene uncertain. Measured from the cysteine to the phenylalanine, the CDR3 is 12 residues long. The sequence is cut down to CDR3 DNA, 36 bases in frame from base 1. CDR1 and CDR2, per the germline V gene (reference sequence), are DFQATT and SNEGSKA. V is clipped by 6 bases and J by 1 base, and the sequence between their germline boundaries is 10 bases long.